This T cell receptor (beta chain) was identified in a study of cytomegalovirus exposure and HLA in healthy donors. Notes on the study in general: Other equally common chains were less clonally expanded than HLA-associated TCR beta chains, a later analysis showed. Solely CMV serostatus was available to characterize immune exposure.

As for the donors, each was a healthy bone marrow donor. Germline V gene sequence: CDR1 SGHAT, CDR2 FQDESV (reference sequence). The CDR3 consists of 17 residues. The V gene lost 4 bases and the J gene lost 2 bases, with 19 bases spanning the gap. A multiplex PCR was run with 60 Vbeta primers and 13 Jbeta primers. The assay was immunoSEQ multiplex PCR, and TCRdb's table has in-frame clones only and misses some. The sample records 150,000 to 200,000 clones, approximately 78% being singletons. On this clone itself: Its antigen is unknown.

The chain carries TRBV11-1 and TRBJ2-3, with TRBD2 as a possible D gene (5 bases). Sample: PBMCs. This sequence originates from a human donor in good health. CDR3 in amino acids: CASSSPGSSADTDTQYF. The CDR3 DNA sequence: TGTGCCAGCAGCTCACCGGGTAGTAGCGCGGACACAGATACGCAGTATTTT.